These 27 T cell receptor beta chains share one sample of origin, sequenced in a study of shared T cell receptors in the human thymus. Assay: immunoSEQ multiplex PCR; the TCRdb copy retains only in-frame clones and omits some. The sample comprises roughly 500,000 clones, around 78% of which are singletons, and approximately 0.013% rests with the top ten. These data are also associated with another study on human thymus T cells.

The sequenced sample was thymocytes. These TCRs come from a boy under three years old with a congenital heart defect.

J is TRBJ2-7 and V is TRBV13; 13 bases are shared with TRBD2. Germline V lookup: CDR1 PRHDT, CDR2 FYEKMQ (reference sequence). CDR3 length equals 19 residues. The V gene end was trimmed by 8 bases and the J gene end by 5 bases; junction bases not matched to a gene: 21. CDR3 bases: TGTGCCAGCTCCAACCGGACTAGCGGGAGAAGAGTGTTTGGGGACGAGCAGTACTTC. Protein product: CASSNRTSGRRVFGDEQYF. The variable domain in full, completed from reference TRBV13 and TRBJ2-7, reads AAGVIQSPRHLIKEKRETATLKCYPIPRHDTVYWYQQGPGQDPQFLISFYEKMQSDKGSIPDRFSAQQFSDYHSELNMSSLELGDSALYFCASSNRTSGRRVFGDEQYFGPGTRLTVT.

The chain recombines TRBV29-1 with TRBJ2-2; no reliable D call. From germline, CDR1 is SQVTM and CDR2 ANQGSEA. The CDR3 runs 16 residues. Trimming removed 3 bases from V and 0 bases from J, with 14 bases in between. The CDR3 region is CSVDQKGRTNTGELFF. CDR3 nucleotides: TGCAGCGTTGATCAGAAAGGCAGGACGAACACCGGGGAGCTGTTTTTT.

The rearrangement uses TRBV5-1 and TRBJ2-1; a possible D gene is TRBD1 (6 bases). Trimming took 3 bases from V and 0 from J, leaving 19 bases between them. From germline, CDR1 is SGHRS and CDR2 YFSETQ. The CDR3 has 18 residues. CDR3 protein: CASSWCCPGVSSYNEQFF. CDR3 sequence (DNA): TGCGCCAGCAGCTGGTGCTGTCCAGGGGTTAGCTCCTACAATGAGCAGTTCTTC.

The J gene is TRBJ1-2, the V gene TRBV6-5; D unclear. Trimming shortened V by 1 base and J by 7 bases, and 16 bases separated the two germline ends. CDR3 length: 15 residues. The germline V gene encodes CDR1 MNHEY and CDR2 SVGAGI. CDR3 amino acids: CASSYFTDGVSGYTF. Written as DNA, the CDR3 is TGTGCCAGCAGTTACTTTACCGACGGGGTCTCTGGCTACACCTTC.

V gene TRBV10-3 combines with J gene TRBJ2-7, with D possibly TRBD1 on 5 matching bases. Trimming stripped 5 bases from V and 2 bases from J, with 7 bases between. CDR1 and CDR2 (germline): ENHRY, SYGVKD. This CDR3 region has 12 residues. The CDR3 loop reads CAISRQTYEQYF. The CDR3 DNA is TGTGCCATCAGTAGACAGACCTACGAGCAGTACTTC.

J is TRBJ2-1 and V is TRBV28; 8 nucleotides align to TRBD1. V shed 2 bases, J shed 5 bases, and the junction held 8 bases outside the gene matches. CDR3 size: 16 residues. The germline gives CDR1 MDHEN, CDR2 SYDVKM. The CDR3 reads CASSLIGGQGNNEQFF. The CDR3 nucleotides read TGTGCCAGCAGTTTAATCGGTGGACAGGGAAACAATGAGCAGTTCTTC. Drawing the rest from reference TRBV28 and TRBJ2-1, the complete variable domain is DVKVTQSSRYLVKRTGEKVFLECVQDMDHENMFWYRQDPGLGLRLIYFSYDVKMKEKGDIPEGYSVSREKKERFSLILESASTNQTSMYLCASSLIGGQGNNEQFFGPGTRLTVL.

V usage is TRBV2 and J usage is TRBJ1-4, with D unclear. Germline V CDR1 and CDR2: SNHLY, FYNNEI. With 6 bases removed from V and 0 bases from J, the gap between germline ends came to 5 bases. This CDR3 has 13 residues. CDR3 nucleotides: TGTGCCAGCAGCCAGGCAACTAATGAAAAACTGTTTTTT. Its protein product is CASSQATNEKLFF.

The rearrangement uses TRBV5-1 and TRBJ2-1, with no clear D. Germline values: CDR1 SGHRS, CDR2 YFSETQ. The CDR3 totals 15 residues. V dropped 0 bases and J dropped 3 bases, with 10 bases sitting between them. The DNA for the CDR3 is TGCGCCAGCAGCTTGGCTGGCAGAGGCTACAATGAGCAGTTCTTC. Translating it yields CASSLAGRGYNEQFF.

The CDR3 DNA sequence: TGTGCCAGTAAGGATGACAGGGTACCCGATACGCAGTATTTT. Amino acid sequence: CASKDDRVPDTQYF. The chain has TRBV19 and TRBJ2-3; 7 bases are shared with TRBD1. This CDR3 region has 14 residues. V gave up 7 bases and J gave up 6 bases; unmatched junction bases: 10. Germline V gene sequence: CDR1 LNHDA, CDR2 SQIVND (reference sequence).

The genes are TRBV19 and TRBJ1-3, with unresolved D. Germline V gene lookup returns CDR1 LNHDA and CDR2 SQIVND (reference sequence). The CDR3 contains 15 residues. V was cut by 3 bases and J by 4 bases, with 13 bases left in between. The CDR3 here is CASSIWTLDGNTIYF. In nucleotides, the CDR3 is TGTGCCAGTAGTATTTGGACTTTGGACGGAAACACCATATATTTT.

This clone came up once. The J gene is TRBJ2-2, the V gene TRBV4-3, with 8 nucleotides matching TRBD2. Germline V CDR1 and CDR2: LGHNA, YSLEER. With V trimmed by 5 bases and J by 1 base, 9 bases remained unmatched. The CDR3 is 17 residues long. CDR3 loop: CASSYIAGKKNTGELFF. In nucleotides, the CDR3 is TGCGCCAGCAGCTATATAGCGGGAAAGAAGAACACCGGGGAGCTGTTTTTT.

The genes are TRBV6-1 and TRBJ2-2; D might be TRBD2 (6 bases). CDR1 and CDR2 from the germline V gene are MNHNS and SASEGT. V was trimmed by 8 bases and J by 3 bases, leaving 16 bases between them. CDR3 length equals 15 residues. The CDR3 protein is CASLRAEGYTGELFF. DNA for the CDR3: TGTGCCAGCCTAAGGGCGGAGGGATACACCGGGGAGCTGTTTTTT.

The rearrangement uses TRBV27 and TRBJ2-1; 9 bases match TRBD2. Unmatched junction bases numbered 16, after V lost 4 bases and J lost 3 bases. The CDR3 contains 19 residues. The germline V gene encodes CDR1 MNHEY and CDR2 SMNVEV (reference sequence). The CDR3 here is CASSSTGTSSKRDYNEQFF. DNA of the CDR3: TGTGCCAGCAGTTCCACCGGGACTAGCTCCAAGAGGGACTACAATGAGCAGTTCTTC.

The rearrangement uses TRBV27 and TRBJ2-7, with 11 bases identical to TRBD1. V was pared by 4 bases and J by 5 bases, with 13 bases of the junction left unmatched. The CDR3 totals 17 residues. The V gene's germline CDR1 is MNHEY and CDR2 SMNVEV (reference sequence). The CDR3 bases are TGTGCCAGCAGTTGGGTGGGCTCGGACAGGGGGCCCCACGAGCAGTACTTC. This encodes CASSWVGSDRGPHEQYF.

The V gene is TRBV7-9, the J gene TRBJ2-5; D remains ambiguous. Germline V gene sequence: CDR1 SEHNR, CDR2 FQNEAQ (reference sequence). CDR3 length: 14 amino acids. V was shortened by 3 bases and J by 0 bases, with 8 bases between the two germline ends. The CDR3 loop reads CASSFLPDQETQYF. The CDR3 nucleotides are TGTGCCAGCAGCTTTCTCCCAGACCAAGAGACCCAGTACTTC.

CDR3 nucleotides: TGTGCCAGCAGCAAAGGGACAGGGGAGACCCAGTACTTC. As protein: CASSKGTGETQYF. The V and J genes are TRBV14 and TRBJ2-5; the match to TRBD1 covers 9 bases. V lost 5 bases, J lost 5 bases, and 3 bases stayed unmatched. The CDR3 is made up of 13 amino acids. Germline CDR1 SGHDN, CDR2 FVKESK.

V usage is TRBV7-3 and J usage is TRBJ2-7; perhaps TRBD2 as D (5 bases). Germline assignment: CDR1 SGHTA and CDR2 FQGTGA. This CDR3 spans 15 amino acids. With 2 bases removed from V and 3 bases from J, the gap between germline ends came to 14 bases. CDR3 sequence (DNA): TGTGCCAGCAGCTTATATCTTAGAGCGGACTACGAGCAGTACTTC. Translating it yields CASSLYLRADYEQYF.

The rearrangement uses TRBV7-8 and TRBJ2-7, with D possibly matching TRBD1 (6 bases). Trimming removed 4 bases at V and 3 bases at J, with 13 bases between. The CDR3 contains 14 residues. Germline V gene lookup returns CDR1 SGHVS and CDR2 FQNEAQ. CDR3 in DNA: TGTGCCAGCAGCTACAGGGCCCATAGCTACGAGCAGTACTTC. Its protein product is CASSYRAHSYEQYF.

This chain uses TRBV9 with TRBJ2-1, with D maybe TRBD2 (5 bases). CDR1 and CDR2 (germline): SGDLS, YYNGEE. Trimming removed 0 bases at V and 5 bases at J, with 15 bases between. This CDR3 comprises 16 residues. CDR3 region: CASSVGAGDINNEQFF. CDR3 nucleotide sequence: TGTGCCAGCAGCGTAGGGGCCGGGGATATTAACAATGAGCAGTTCTTC.

V usage is TRBV6-5 and J usage is TRBJ2-7, with 7 bases aligning to TRBD2. The CDR3 runs to 15 residues. The trim removed 6 bases at V and 5 bases at J, leaving 13 bases unmatched. The germline gives CDR1 MNHEY, CDR2 SVGAGI. CDR3 residues: CASSRLRSGADEQYF. DNA of the CDR3: TGTGCCAGCAGCCGCCTCCGGAGCGGGGCGGACGAGCAGTACTTC.

This clone has a single count. The chain employs TRBV5-4 and TRBJ2-7, with 10 bases that match TRBD1. The CDR3 sequence is 16 residues long. Germline values: CDR1 SGHNT, CDR2 YYREEE (reference sequence). With 0 bases clipped from V and 4 bases from J, the junction kept 7 bases outside the gene matches. The DNA for the CDR3 is TGTGCCAGCAGCTTGGGTTACCGGACAGGGGGATACGAGCAGTACTTC. Translated: CASSLGYRTGGYEQYF.

This clone was seen once. The J gene is TRBJ1-4, the V gene TRBV28; 7 bases match TRBD1. This CDR3 has 18 residues. Germline V CDR1 and CDR2: MDHEN, SYDVKM. V shed 5 bases and J 4 bases; nucleotides not matched to a gene: 16. The CDR3 DNA reads TGTGCCAGCAGTAGGATTACAGGGGCCGGGGGGGGTAATGAAAAACTGTTTTTT. It encodes CASSRITGAGGGNEKLFF.

CDR3 residues: CASSPRTDRTDTQYF. The CDR3 DNA is TGTGCCAGCAGCCCTAGGACAGACCGCACAGATACGCAGTATTTT. This sequence joins TRBV28 and TRBJ2-3; TRBD1 is a possible D gene (6 bases). Per the germline V gene, CDR1 is MDHEN and CDR2 is SYDVKM. Trimming pared 6 bases from V and 1 base from J, leaving 14 bases between. The CDR3 is 15 residues long.

This rearrangement joins TRBV27 to TRBJ1-4; D is possibly TRBD1 (5 bases). This CDR3 region has 15 residues. CDR1 and CDR2 (germline): MNHEY, SMNVEV (reference sequence). Trimming stripped 5 bases from V and 2 bases from J, with 12 bases between. The CDR3 is CASSPQGGTNEKLFF. Written as DNA, the CDR3 is TGTGCCAGCAGTCCCCAGGGAGGTACTAATGAAAAACTGTTTTTT.

This clone was seen only a few times. This chain links TRBV10-3 with TRBJ2-2; 7 bases align to TRBD2. This CDR3 region has 15 residues. The V segment lost 5 bases and the J segment 2 bases; nucleotides outside the gene matches: 5. CDR1 ENHRY and CDR2 SYGVKD come from the germline V gene. The CDR3 loop is CAISLVAGNTGELFF. The DNA for the CDR3 is TGTGCCATCAGTCTCGTAGCGGGTAACACCGGGGAGCTGTTTTTT.

V is TRBV27 and J is TRBJ2-1; 7 bases agree with TRBD2. Germline CDR1 MNHEY, CDR2 SMNVEV (reference sequence). The CDR3 sequence is 16 residues long. The J segment lost 4 bases and the V segment lost 2 bases, leaving 8 bases of the junction unmatched. The CDR3 bases are TGTGCCAGCAGTTTAGGGGTTAGCGGGTTGTACAATGAGCAGTTCTTC. Translated, it gives CASSLGVSGLYNEQFF.

The J gene is TRBJ2-7, the V gene TRBV6-5; D uncertain. Trimming removed 4 bases from V and 2 bases from J, with 12 bases in between. The germline gives CDR1 MNHEY, CDR2 SVGAGI. CDR3 length: 14 residues. The CDR3 protein is CASSSTRVAYEQYF. In DNA, the CDR3 is TGTGCCAGCAGTTCCACTCGGGTAGCCTACGAGCAGTACTTC.